These 26 T cell receptor beta chains originate from one sample sequenced in a study of a mutant IDH1 vaccine in newly diagnosed glioma (dated by TCRdb to the early 2020s). In the paper's terms, the time point label means: week 11, during vaccination. A 20-mer mutant IDH1 peptide at 300 micrograms in Montanide made up each vaccine dose, which was injected subcutaneously together with topical imiquimod. The antigens for these receptors are not known. The library was made by the immunoSEQ multiplex PCR assay. Drawn from immuneACCESS, this table holds only the in-frame rearrangements with V and J called that TCRdb kept. Clones are partly lost; checked studies trace under half to an unresolved V gene and leave the rest unexplained. The sample table shows tens of thousands of clones, and 84% are seen once. The ten largest clones take up approximately 2% of the sample. The sample here was PBMCs, taken from a glioma patient whose treatment included an IDH1 peptide vaccine. The source of these receptors is a man in his forties with glioma.

V is TRBV5-1 and J is TRBJ1-4; no clear D gene. V shed 4 bases and J shed 3 bases, with 10 bases lying between them. The CDR3 totals 14 residues. Germline CDR1 SGHRS, CDR2 YFSETQ. The CDR3 nucleotides read TGCGCCAGCAGCGGGAGGGCGGCTAATGAAAAACTGTTTTTT. It is translated as CASSGRAANEKLFF.

The V gene is TRBV7-2, the J gene TRBJ2-7, with 7 positions matching TRBD1. The V gene end was trimmed by 4 bases and the J gene end by 1 base; junction bases not matched to a gene: 4. The CDR3 extends over 14 amino acids. Germline loops: CDR1 SGHTA, CDR2 FQGNSA. The CDR3 coding sequence is TGTGCCAGCAGCTCCTCGACAGGGTCCTACGAGCAGTACTTC. Translated, it gives CASSSSTGSYEQYF. Supplemented by reference TRBV7-2 and TRBJ2-7, the full variable domain reads GAGVSQSPSNKVTEKGKDVELRCDPISGHTALYWYRQSLGQGLEFLIYFQGNSAPDKSGLPSDRFSAERTGGSVSTLTIQRTQQEDSAVYLCASSSSTGSYEQYFGPGTRLTVT.

J is TRBJ1-4 and V is TRBV13; D gene ambiguous. This CDR3 contains 15 residues. CDR1 and CDR2 (germline): PRHDT, FYEKMQ (reference sequence). The ends were cut back, 2 bases at V and 7 bases at J, with 14 bases in the middle. In nucleotides, the CDR3 is TGTGCCAGCAGCTTATACGCCGTGGGAAGTGAAAAACTGTTTTTT. Protein sequence: CASSLYAVGSEKLFF.

In this sample, this clone turned up once. The rearrangement uses TRBV7-9 and TRBJ1-2, with D unclear. V was trimmed by 5 bases and J by 3 bases, leaving 7 bases between them. The CDR3 is 12 amino acids. The V gene's germline CDR1 is SEHNR and CDR2 FQNEAQ (reference sequence). The CDR3 nucleotides are TGTGCCAGCAGCGCGGATTACTATGGCTACACCTTC. It translates to CASSADYYGYTF.

This clone occurred a few times. The genes are TRBV7-9 and TRBJ2-5, with a weak D call TRBD1 (6 bases). Germline V gene sequence: CDR1 SEHNR, CDR2 FQNEAQ (reference sequence). V was trimmed by 2 bases and J by 4 bases, leaving 11 bases between them. This CDR3 region has 14 residues. CDR3 nucleotide sequence: TGTGCCAGCAGCTTACAACAGGGCGGAGAGACCCAGTACTTC. Its translation: CASSLQQGGETQYF.

The chain joins TRBV27 to TRBJ1-1; the D gene is possibly TRBD1 (5 bases). The ends were cut back, 5 bases at V and 5 bases at J, with 15 bases in the middle. Germline CDR1 and CDR2: MNHEY and SMNVEV (reference sequence). This CDR3 has 14 residues. The CDR3 bases are TGTGCCAGCAGTCCCTACATTTCAGGGACTGAAGCTTTCTTT. It codes for CASSPYISGTEAFF.

This clone was observed a single time. This chain connects TRBV4-1 to TRBJ2-5; TRBD2 matches 11 bases. CDR3 length equals 18 residues. Per the germline V gene, CDR1 is MGHRA and CDR2 is YSYEKL. J lost 3 bases, V lost 0 bases, and 9 bases had no gene match. The CDR3 here is CASSQDQVSTSGKETQYF. CDR3 nucleotides: TGCGCCAGCAGCCAAGATCAAGTTTCGACTAGCGGGAAAGAGACCCAGTACTTC.

The chain carries TRBV2 and TRBJ2-1; D is perhaps TRBD1 (6 bases). The CDR3 contains 14 residues. Deletions cut 8 bases from V and 12 bases from J, with 23 bases between. Germline V gives CDR1 SNHLY, CDR2 FYNNEI. The CDR3 nucleotides are TGTGCCAGCTCTTCTTCCAGGGGTCTATTGGTGCAGTTCTTC. It encodes CASSSSRGLLVQFF.

The chain couples TRBV7-8 to TRBJ2-7; D perhaps matches TRBD2 (7 bases). This CDR3 comprises 17 residues. Germline lookup yields CDR1 SGHVS and CDR2 FQNEAQ. Trimming took off 5 bases at V and 4 bases at J, with 24 bases between the two ends. The chain's CDR3 is CASSPGVGGPSFYEQYF. As DNA, the CDR3 is TGTGCCAGCAGCCCCGGGGTGGGGGGGCCGAGTTTTTACGAGCAGTACTTC.

This chain joins TRBV5-1 and TRBJ2-1; 9 nucleotides line up with TRBD2. CDR3 length: 15 amino acids. The germline V gene has CDR1 SGHRS and CDR2 YFSETQ. V was pared by 3 bases and J by 0 bases, with 1 base of the junction left unmatched. This CDR3 is CASSSAGGSYNEQFF. CDR3 nucleotides: TGCGCCAGCAGCTCAGCGGGAGGCTCCTACAATGAGCAGTTCTTC.

DNA of the CDR3: TGTGCCAGCAGCCCTTGGCAGGCTCGGGCAGATACGCAGTATTTT. Protein: CASSPWQARADTQYF. This chain connects TRBV11-2 to TRBJ2-3; D remains ambiguous. Germline-derived CDR1 and CDR2 are SGHAT and FQNNGV. Trimming shortened V by 5 bases and J by 4 bases, and 16 bases separated the two germline ends. This CDR3 comprises 15 residues.

This clone has just a few counts. The chain couples TRBV2 to TRBJ1-1; D not resolved. The CDR3 totals 14 residues. Trimming removed 1 base from V and 2 bases from J, with 8 bases in between. Germline values: CDR1 SNHLY, CDR2 FYNNEI. For the CDR3, the DNA is TGTGCCAGCAGTGAAGGGACGGATAACACTGAAGCTTTCTTT. This gives the protein CASSEGTDNTEAFF. Using reference TRBV2 and TRBJ1-1 for the parts outside the CDR3, the full variable domain is EPEVTQTPSHQVTQMGQEVILRCVPISNHLYFYWYRQILGQKVEFLVSFYNNEISEKSEIFDDQFSVERPDGSNFTLKIRSTKLEDSAMYFCASSEGTDNTEAFFGQGTRLTVV.

This chain links TRBV7-2 with TRBJ1-4, with 7 nucleotides matching TRBD1. This CDR3 contains 15 residues. Germline-derived CDR1 and CDR2 are SGHTA and FQGNSA. The V and J ends lost 3 bases and 0 bases, in that order; junction bases with no gene match: 1. The DNA for the CDR3 is TGTGCCAGCAGCTTTACAGGGGCAACTAATGAAAAACTGTTTTTT. It specifies CASSFTGATNEKLFF.

V is TRBV29-1 and J is TRBJ2-2; D is ambiguous. Germline V CDR1 and CDR2: SQVTM, ANQGSEA. The length of the CDR3 is 11 residues. The CDR3 reads CVIFYTGELFF. CDR3 nucleotides: TGCGTCATCTTCTACACCGGGGAGCTGTTTTTT.

This clone was recorded a few times. The chain links TRBV4-3 to TRBJ2-1; 13 nucleotides agree with TRBD2. Germline CDR1 and CDR2: LGHNA and YSLEER. This CDR3 spans 18 amino acids. The V segment lost 4 bases and the J segment 3 bases; nucleotides outside the gene matches: 9. CDR3 protein: CASSRRLAGGEGYNEQFF. CDR3 DNA: TGCGCCAGCAGCCGTCGACTAGCGGGAGGCGAAGGCTACAATGAGCAGTTCTTC.

On this clone itself: An end of the junction does not agree with germline; a read error may underlie this. V and J are TRBV7-7 and TRBJ2-7; maybe TRBD1 (6 bases). The CDR3 spans 14 residues. Germline CDR1 reads SSHAT; CDR2 reads FNYEAQ (reference sequence). Here the CDR3 DNA reads TGTGCTAGCAGCTTGTTTGGGGGCTCAATCGAGCAGTACTTC. The encoded protein is CASSLFGGSIEQYF. Filled out from reference TRBV7-7 and TRBJ2-7, the complete variable domain reads GAGVSQSPRYKVTKRGQDVTLRCDPISSHATLYWYQQALGQGPEFLTYFNYEAQPDKSGLPSDRFSAERPEGSISTLTIQRTEQRDSAMYRCASSLFGGSIEQYFGPGTRLTVT.

The rearrangement uses TRBV7-9 and TRBJ2-7; either TRBD1 or TRBD2 may fit D (5 bases each). This CDR3 region has 14 residues. Trimming took 5 bases from V and 3 from J, leaving 14 bases between them. Germline CDR1 and CDR2: SEHNR and FQNEAQ (reference sequence). The CDR3 protein is CASSHLRDLYEQYF. CDR3 coding DNA: TGTGCCAGCAGCCACCTCCGGGACCTCTACGAGCAGTACTTC.

The DNA for the CDR3 is TGTGCCAGCACTAGGACAGGGAGGGAGCCCCAGCATTTT. The encoded protein is CASTRTGREPQHF. The chain employs TRBV6-4 and TRBJ1-5; 8 bases align to TRBD1. The CDR3 contains 13 residues. Germline CDR1 is MRHNA and CDR2 is SNTAGT. V was pared by 7 bases and J by 8 bases, with 7 bases of the junction left unmatched.

The J gene is TRBJ1-2, the V gene TRBV28; D not resolved. This CDR3 is 12 amino acids long. Germline values: CDR1 MDHEN, CDR2 SYDVKM. The V gene lost 10 bases and the J gene lost 2 bases, with 11 bases spanning the gap. CDR3 sequence: CAIWRVNYGYTF. The CDR3 coding sequence is TGTGCCATCTGGCGGGTGAACTATGGCTACACCTTC.

The rearrangement links TRBV18 to TRBJ2-7, with TRBD2 identical over 12 bases. CDR3 size: 14 residues. Per the germline V gene, CDR1 is KGHSH and CDR2 is LQKENI. Losses at the gene ends were 6 bases for V and 6 bases for J; bases not matched to a gene: 6. The CDR3 loop reads CASSEGLAGSEQYF. CDR3 nucleotides: TGTGCCAGCTCGGAGGGACTAGCGGGTTCCGAGCAGTACTTC.

The rearrangement links TRBV5-4 to TRBJ2-2; D ambiguous. The CDR3 length is 13 residues. From germline, CDR1 is SGHNT and CDR2 YYREEE (reference sequence). V lost 0 bases and J lost 7, with 7 bases in between. The CDR3 loop reads CASSLDRIGELFF. As DNA, the CDR3 is TGTGCCAGCAGCTTGGACAGAATCGGGGAGCTGTTTTTT.

This CDR3 reads CASSFPNTGELFF. CDR3 DNA: TGTGCCAGCAGCTTTCCAAACACCGGGGAGCTGTTTTTT. The chain joins TRBV5-5 to TRBJ2-2, with D uncertain. Germline V gene data show CDR1 as SGHKS and CDR2 as YYEKEE (reference sequence). The CDR3 has 13 residues. Between the trimmed V and J ends, which lost 2 bases and 2 bases, there was a span of 4 bases.

The V gene is TRBV2, the J gene TRBJ2-3; D is uncertain. The CDR3 is 15 residues long. Germline V gives CDR1 SNHLY, CDR2 FYNNEI. V lost 7 bases, J lost 0 bases, and 14 bases lay in between. The CDR3 DNA is TGTGCCAGCACGAGTAGACACCCGAGCACAGATACGCAGTATTTT. Its translation is CASTSRHPSTDTQYF.

The chain employs TRBV7-2 and TRBJ1-1; 9 bases fit TRBD1. V lost 1 base, J lost 1 base, and 1 base stayed unmatched. CDR1 is SGHTA and CDR2 is FQGNSA in the germline V gene. The CDR3 spans 15 residues. The CDR3 nucleotides read TGTGCCAGCAGCTTAGGACAGGGGGGGAACACTGAAGCTTTCTTT. Its protein is CASSLGQGGNTEAFF.

V is TRBV27 and J is TRBJ2-7; D ambiguous. CDR3 length equals 15 residues. CDR1 and CDR2 from the germline V gene are MNHEY and SMNVEV (reference sequence). V was pared by 6 bases and J by 5 bases, with 20 bases between. In nucleotides, the CDR3 is TGTGCCAGCAGGCCCCAATGGCAGATGGGCAACGAGCAGTACTTC. This gives the protein CASRPQWQMGNEQYF.

V and J are TRBV4-1 and TRBJ2-7; D gene ambiguous. The CDR3 has 15 amino acids. Looked up from germline, CDR1 is MGHRA and CDR2 is YSYEKL. V was clipped by 1 base and J by 2 bases, with 12 bases between them. CDR3 DNA sequence: TGCGCCAGCAGCCAAGCGGTCAGGAATACCTACGAGCAGTACTTC. Translating it yields CASSQAVRNTYEQYF.